This is a list of T cell receptor beta chains from one sample in a study of T cell responses to AZD1222 COVID-19 vaccine. Assay used: immunoSEQ multiplex PCR; TCRdb lists only in-frame clones, some missing. The sample contains 130,000 to 150,000 clones, about 92% of which appear only once. The material was peripheral blood, obtained on day 0 of AZD1222 vaccination. Receptors originate from an adult in good health. CDR3s leave out the opening cysteine and the closing phenylalanine or tryptophan.

TRBJ2-7	TRBV11-2	ASSFVRGSYEQY
TRBJ1-5	TRBV2	ASSGPGGRDQPQH
TRBJ2-2	TRBV5-6	ASSWGHPANTGELF
TRBJ2-2	TRBV7-2	ASSLAGGNTGELF
TRBJ2-1	TRBV21-1	ASSMTCDRGYNEQF
TRBJ2-7	TRBV20-1	SASLDEQY
TRBJ1-1	TRBV5-6	ASSLDVRYTEAF
TRBJ2-3	TRBV19	ASNQDRATDTQY
TRBJ1-1	TRBV11-2	ASSTQTGGSVEAF
TRBJ2-1	TRBV19	ASGTSSYNEQF
TRBJ2-3	TRBV7-6	ASSPKDSKYTDTQY
TRBJ1-1	TRBV19	ASSPGGTEAF
TRBJ1-3	TRBV5-5	ASSPRTGTSGNTIY
TRBJ2-3	TRBV5-4	ASSAATPAGWDTQY
TRBJ1-1	TRBV11-1	ASSVRDRVVSEAF
TRBJ2-1	TRBV2	ASSEAGGPDEQF
TRBJ1-2	TRBV7-9	ASSRDSNYGYT
TRBJ2-7	TRBV27	ASSLKAGGHEQY
TRBJ1-1	TRBV9	ATSGGGRDRAF
TRBJ2-7	TRBV10-3	ATRTGSYEQY
TRBJ1-5	TRBV15	ATSREGQGSNQPQH
TRBJ1-3	TRBV5-1	ASSLGGGNTIY
TRBJ1-1	TRBV3-1/TRBV3-2	ASSQRQRTEAF
TRBJ2-7	TRBV6-5	ASSYATGGPHEQY
TRBJ1-5	TRBV28	ASSFFGTSSSNQPQH
TRBJ2-2	TRBV27	ASSWTFTNTGELF
TRBJ1-6	TRBV5-1	ASSSLTGQPPLH
TRBJ2-2	TRBV9	ASRGTLGPGELF
TRBJ1-1	TRBV6-5	ASSFEATGEAF
TRBJ2-1	TRBV11-2	ASSWTPKRRWPYNEQF
TRBJ2-7	TRBV18	ASSPSGRSSYEQY
TRBJ1-1	TRBV28	ASSSQGADTEAF
TRBJ2-1	TRBV3-1/TRBV3-2	ASSQGRYNEQF
TRBJ2-2	TRBV2	ASSQGTGELF
TRBJ2-3	TRBV20-1	SASLADTQY
TRBJ2-5	TRBV7-7	ASSSLAGQGETQY
TRBJ2-6	TRBV28	ASSFTRSSGANVLT